This T cell receptor (beta chain) is drawn from a study of blood T cells in healthy people across ages. Findings and caveats of the study: Diversity of TCR beta per million T cells declined in a roughly linear way with age.

The germline V gene encodes CDR1 MNHEY and CDR2 SMNVEV (reference sequence). The length of the CDR3 is 13 residues. V was trimmed by 6 bases and J by 7 bases, leaving 13 bases between them. This clonotype showed up many times. Antigen unknown. Using a J-beta primer mix together with a sample-barcoded 5' primer, a second PCR was run for roughly 7 to 11 cycles. TCRdb called the 5' RACE reads again in MiXCR, with one record for every CDR3 protein. Of around 870,000 distinct CDR3 sequences listed, 29% are singletons. The source is a woman of 80 years or more in good health. The genes are TRBV27 and TRBJ1-5; the D gene is possibly TRBD1 (5 bases). The sample comprised blood. The CDR3 is CASSLRRGQPQHF. The CDR3 coding sequence is TGTGCCAGCAGCCTTCGGAGGGGCCAGCCCCAGCATTTT.